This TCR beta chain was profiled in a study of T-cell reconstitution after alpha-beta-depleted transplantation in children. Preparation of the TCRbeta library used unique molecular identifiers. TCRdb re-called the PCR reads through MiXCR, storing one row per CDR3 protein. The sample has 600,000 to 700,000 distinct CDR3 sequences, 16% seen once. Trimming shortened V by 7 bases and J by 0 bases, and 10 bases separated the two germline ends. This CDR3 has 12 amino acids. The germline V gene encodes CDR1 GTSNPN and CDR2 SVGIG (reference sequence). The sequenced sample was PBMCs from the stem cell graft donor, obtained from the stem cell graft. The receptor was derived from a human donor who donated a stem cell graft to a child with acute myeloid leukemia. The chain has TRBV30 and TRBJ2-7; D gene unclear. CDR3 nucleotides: TGTGCCTATACAGAGAGCTCCTACGAGCAGTACTTC. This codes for CAYTESSYEQYF.